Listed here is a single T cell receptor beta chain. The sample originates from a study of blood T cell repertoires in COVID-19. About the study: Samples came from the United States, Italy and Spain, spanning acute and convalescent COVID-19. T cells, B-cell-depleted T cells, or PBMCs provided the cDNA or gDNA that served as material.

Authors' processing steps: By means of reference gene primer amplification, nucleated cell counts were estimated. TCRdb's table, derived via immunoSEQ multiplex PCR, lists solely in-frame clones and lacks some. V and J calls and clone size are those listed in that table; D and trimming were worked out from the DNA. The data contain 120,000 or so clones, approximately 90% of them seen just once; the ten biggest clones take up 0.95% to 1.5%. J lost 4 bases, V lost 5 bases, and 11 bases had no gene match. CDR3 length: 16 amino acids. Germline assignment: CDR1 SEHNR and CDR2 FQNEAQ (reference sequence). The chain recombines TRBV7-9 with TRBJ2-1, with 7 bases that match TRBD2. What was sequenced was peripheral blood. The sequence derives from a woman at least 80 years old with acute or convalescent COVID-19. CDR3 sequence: CASSGAKRGRYNEQFF. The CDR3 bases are TGTGCCAGCAGCGGCGCTAAGCGGGGACGTTACAATGAGCAGTTCTTC.